This TCR beta chain was sequenced in a study of CD8 T cells in ankylosing spondylitis. Findings and caveats of the study: The clones that were linked to disease were reported to be significantly enriched in matched synovial fluid samples from ankylosing spondylitis patients.

MiXCR was run by TCRdb on the 5' RACE reads, yielding one entry per CDR3 protein. This sample has 100,000 to 150,000 distinct CDR3 sequences; about 10% occur once, and the top ten carry approximately 4%. In regard to this clonotype: What it binds is unknown.

The V end lost 6 bases, the J end lost 0 bases, and 23 bases lay between the germline ends. The CDR3 has 18 residues. Germline assignment: CDR1 DFQATT and CDR2 SNEGSKA (reference sequence). The genes are TRBV20-1 and TRBJ2-2; D remains ambiguous. The clonotype originates from a female donor with ankylosing spondylitis or in good health (not recorded which). Sequencing was performed on blood, either unsorted or a sorted T cell fraction (not recorded which). Here the CDR3 DNA reads TGCAGTGCCCAAACTCCGGGCAGTTACTTCGCGAACACCGGGGAGCTGTTTTTT. Amino acid sequence: CSAQTPGSYFANTGELFF.